The T cell receptor beta chain described here comes from a study of T cells in localized non-small cell lung cancer. Study results and limitations: Researchers found a median approximately 50 of the top 100 tumor clones in adjacent lung.

The CDR3 spans 15 residues. CDR1 MGHRA and CDR2 YSYEKL come from the germline V gene. The V end lost 2 bases, the J end lost 2 bases, and 7 bases lay between the germline ends. The table came from immunoSEQ multiplex PCR; TCRdb's copy has only in-frame clones and leaves some out. The data hold approximately 1,300 clones, with roughly 23% observed a single time. A remark on this clone: The target antigen is unknown.

The chain carries TRBV4-1 and TRBJ2-6, with D maybe TRBD2 (6 bases). This receptor was obtained from a man between 35 and 75 years old with stage III lung adenocarcinoma. This sample comprised lung tumor tissue, obtained before any cancer treatment. CDR3 amino acids: CASSQRTTGANVLTF. In DNA, the CDR3 is TGCGCCAGCAGCCAACGGACTACTGGGGCCAACGTCCTGACTTTC.